This T cell receptor (beta chain) was sequenced during a study of identical twins. A few counts support this clonotype. TCRdb redid the calling of the 5' RACE reads with MiXCR, one entry per CDR3 protein. Of some 900,000 distinct CDR3 sequences listed, roughly an eighth are singletons. V was pared by 5 bases and J by 4 bases, with 7 bases of the junction left unmatched. Germline V CDR1 and CDR2: SGHRS, YFSETQ. The CDR3 covers 15 residues. The sample was also reused in another study, on yellow fever vaccine responses in identical twins.

The receptor was isolated from a woman aged 18-35 years in good health. Material for sequencing was PBMCs. The chain recombines TRBV5-1 with TRBJ2-1; TRBD2 matches at 9 bases. CDR3 loop: CASSRGLAKYNEQFF. The DNA of the CDR3 is TGCGCCAGCAGTAGGGGACTAGCCAAATACAATGAGCAGTTCTTC.